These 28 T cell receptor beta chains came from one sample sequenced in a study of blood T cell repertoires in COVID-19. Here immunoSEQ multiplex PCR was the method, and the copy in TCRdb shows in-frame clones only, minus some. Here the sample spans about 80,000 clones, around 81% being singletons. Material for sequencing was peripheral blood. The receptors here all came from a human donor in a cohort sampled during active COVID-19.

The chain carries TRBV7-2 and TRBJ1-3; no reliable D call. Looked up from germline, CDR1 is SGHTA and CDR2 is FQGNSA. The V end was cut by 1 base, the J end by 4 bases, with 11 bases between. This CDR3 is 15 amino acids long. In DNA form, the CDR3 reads TGTGCCAGCAGCTTAGACGGAGCACTAGGAAACACCATATATTTT. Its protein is CASSLDGALGNTIYF.

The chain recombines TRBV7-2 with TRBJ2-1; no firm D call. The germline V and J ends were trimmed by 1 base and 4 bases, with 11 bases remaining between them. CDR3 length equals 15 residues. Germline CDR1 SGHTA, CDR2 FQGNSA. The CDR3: CASSLGGVGYNEQFF. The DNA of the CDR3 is TGTGCCAGCAGCTTAGGCGGCGTGGGTTACAATGAGCAGTTCTTC.

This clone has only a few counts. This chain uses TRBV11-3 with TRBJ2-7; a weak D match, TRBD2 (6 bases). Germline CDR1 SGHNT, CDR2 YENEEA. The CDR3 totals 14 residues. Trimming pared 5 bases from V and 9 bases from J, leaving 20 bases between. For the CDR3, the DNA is TGTGCCAGCAGCCTCCAGGCCTGGGTCGGGGGGCAGTACTTC. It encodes CASSLQAWVGGQYF.

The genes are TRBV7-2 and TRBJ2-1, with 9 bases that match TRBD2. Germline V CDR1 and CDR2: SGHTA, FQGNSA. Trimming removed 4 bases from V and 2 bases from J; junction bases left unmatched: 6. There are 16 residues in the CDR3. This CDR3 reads CASSSPTSGPYNEQFF. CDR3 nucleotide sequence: TGTGCCAGCAGCTCCCCGACTAGCGGACCCTACAATGAGCAGTTCTTC.

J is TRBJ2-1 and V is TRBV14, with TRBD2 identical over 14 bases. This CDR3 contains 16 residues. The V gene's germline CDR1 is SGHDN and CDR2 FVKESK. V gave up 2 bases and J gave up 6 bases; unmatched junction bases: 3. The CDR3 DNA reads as TGTGCCAGCAGCCAACCAGGACTAGCGGGGGGCAATGAGCAGTTCTTC. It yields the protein CASSQPGLAGGNEQFF.

The CDR3 DNA sequence: TGTGCCAGCAGTGAAGAAGGAGGACGCTATCAGCCCCAGCATTTT. This sequence encodes CASSEEGGRYQPQHF. The V gene is TRBV6-1, the J gene TRBJ1-5; D is unclear. Germline V gives CDR1 MNHNS, CDR2 SASEGT. This CDR3 has 15 residues. V lost 1 base to trimming and J lost 5 bases, with 12 bases between them.

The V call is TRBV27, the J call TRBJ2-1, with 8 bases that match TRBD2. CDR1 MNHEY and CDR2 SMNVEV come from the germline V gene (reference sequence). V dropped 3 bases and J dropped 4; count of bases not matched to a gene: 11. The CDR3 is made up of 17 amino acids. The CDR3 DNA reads TGTGCCAGCAGTTTTGGTTTAGCGGGATTAATTTACAATGAGCAGTTCTTC. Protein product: CASSFGLAGLIYNEQFF.

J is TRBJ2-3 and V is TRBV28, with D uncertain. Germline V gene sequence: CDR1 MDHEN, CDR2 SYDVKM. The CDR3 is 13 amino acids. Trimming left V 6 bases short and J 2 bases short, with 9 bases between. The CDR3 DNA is TGTGCCAGCAGCCCCCGACTCACAGATACGCAGTATTTT. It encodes CASSPRLTDTQYF.

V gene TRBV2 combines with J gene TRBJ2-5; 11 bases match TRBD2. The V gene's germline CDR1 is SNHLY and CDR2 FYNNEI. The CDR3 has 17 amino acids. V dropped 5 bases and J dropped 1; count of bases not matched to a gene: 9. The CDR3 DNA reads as TGTGCCAGCAGTTTCAGGCTAGCGGGAGGAACCCAAGAGACCCAGTACTTC. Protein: CASSFRLAGGTQETQYF.

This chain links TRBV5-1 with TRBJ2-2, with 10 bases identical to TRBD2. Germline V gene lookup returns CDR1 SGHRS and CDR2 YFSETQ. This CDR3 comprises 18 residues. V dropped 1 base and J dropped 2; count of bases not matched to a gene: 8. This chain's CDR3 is CASSLRRLAGANTGELFF. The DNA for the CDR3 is TGCGCCAGCAGCTTGAGAAGGCTAGCGGGGGCAAACACCGGGGAGCTGTTTTTT.

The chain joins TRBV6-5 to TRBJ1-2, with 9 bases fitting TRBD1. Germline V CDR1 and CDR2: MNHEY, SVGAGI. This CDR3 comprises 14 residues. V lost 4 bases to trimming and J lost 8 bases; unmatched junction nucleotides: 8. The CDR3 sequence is CASSSNRGHRGYTF. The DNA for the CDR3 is TGTGCCAGCAGTTCGAACAGGGGGCATCGAGGCTACACCTTC.

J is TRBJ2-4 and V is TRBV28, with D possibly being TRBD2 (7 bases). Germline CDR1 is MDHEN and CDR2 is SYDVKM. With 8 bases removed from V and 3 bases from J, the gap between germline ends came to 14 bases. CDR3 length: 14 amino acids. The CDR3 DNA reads TGTGCCAGCTCCCTAGGGGGGGTCAAAAACATTCAGTACTTC. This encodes CASSLGGVKNIQYF.

The CDR3 sequence: CASSLQTDTQYF. The CDR3 DNA reads TGTGCCAGTAGCCTACAGACAGATACGCAGTATTTT. The V gene is TRBV19, the J gene TRBJ2-3; D not resolved. The CDR3 contains 12 residues. Germline V gives CDR1 LNHDA, CDR2 SQIVND (reference sequence). With 6 bases removed from V and 3 bases from J, the gap between germline ends came to 7 bases.

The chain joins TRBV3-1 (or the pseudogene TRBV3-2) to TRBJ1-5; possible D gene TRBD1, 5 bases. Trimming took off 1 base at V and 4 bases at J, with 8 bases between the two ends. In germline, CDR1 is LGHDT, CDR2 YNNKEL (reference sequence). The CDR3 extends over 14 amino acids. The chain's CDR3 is CASSQGQQNQPQHF. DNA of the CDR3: TGTGCCAGCAGCCAAGGACAGCAAAATCAGCCCCAGCATTTT.

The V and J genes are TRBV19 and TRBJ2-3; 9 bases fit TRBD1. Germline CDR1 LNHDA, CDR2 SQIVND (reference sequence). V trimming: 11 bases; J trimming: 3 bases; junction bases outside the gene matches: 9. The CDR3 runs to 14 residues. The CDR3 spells CAAGTGTGTDTQYF. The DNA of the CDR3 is TGTGCCGCCGGGACAGGGACGGGAACAGATACGCAGTATTTT. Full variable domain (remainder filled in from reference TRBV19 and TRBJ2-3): DGGITQSPKYLFRKEGQNVTLSCEQNLNHDAMYWYRQDPGQGLRLIYYSQIVNDFQKGDIAEGYSVSREKKESFPLTVTSAQKNPTAFYLCAAGTGTGTDTQYFGPGTRLTVL.

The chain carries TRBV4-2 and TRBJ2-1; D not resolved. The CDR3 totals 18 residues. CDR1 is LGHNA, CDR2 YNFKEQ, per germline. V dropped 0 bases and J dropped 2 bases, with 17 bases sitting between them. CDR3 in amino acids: CASSQEGQVPPPYNEQFF. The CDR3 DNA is TGTGCCAGCAGCCAAGAGGGTCAGGTCCCTCCCCCCTACAATGAGCAGTTCTTC.

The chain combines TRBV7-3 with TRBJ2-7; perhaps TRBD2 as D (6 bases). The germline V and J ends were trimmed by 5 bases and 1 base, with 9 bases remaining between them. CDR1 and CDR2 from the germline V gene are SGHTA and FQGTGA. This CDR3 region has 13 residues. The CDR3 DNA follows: TGTGCCAGCAGCCCGGAGGGGTCCTACGAGCAGTACTTC. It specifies CASSPEGSYEQYF.

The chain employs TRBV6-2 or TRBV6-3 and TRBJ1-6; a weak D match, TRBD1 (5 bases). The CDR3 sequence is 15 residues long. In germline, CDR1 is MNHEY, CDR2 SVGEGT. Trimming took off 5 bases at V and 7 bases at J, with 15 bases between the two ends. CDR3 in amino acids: CASSKPRGRNSPLHF. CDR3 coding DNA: TGTGCCAGCAGTAAGCCGCGGGGACGCAATTCACCCCTCCACTTT.

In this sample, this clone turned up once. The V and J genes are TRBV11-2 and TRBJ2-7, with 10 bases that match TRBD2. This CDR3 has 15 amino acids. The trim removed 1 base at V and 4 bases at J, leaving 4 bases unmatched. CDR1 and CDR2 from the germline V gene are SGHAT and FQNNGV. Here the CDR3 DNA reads TGTGCCAGCAGCTTAGCACTAGCGGGAAAGTACGAGCAGTACTTC. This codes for CASSLALAGKYEQYF.

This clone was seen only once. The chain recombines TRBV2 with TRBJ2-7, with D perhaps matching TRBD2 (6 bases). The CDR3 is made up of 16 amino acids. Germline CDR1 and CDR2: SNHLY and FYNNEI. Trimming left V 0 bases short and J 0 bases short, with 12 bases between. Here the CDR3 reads CASSEAGLTNSYEQYF. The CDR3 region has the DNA TGTGCCAGCAGTGAAGCGGGACTGACCAACTCCTACGAGCAGTACTTC.

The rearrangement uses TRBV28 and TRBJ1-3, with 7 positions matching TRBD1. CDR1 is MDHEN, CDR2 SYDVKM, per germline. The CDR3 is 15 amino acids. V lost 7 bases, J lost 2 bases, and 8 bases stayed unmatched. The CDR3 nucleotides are TGTGCCAGCACCTCCTCGGGGACAGCTGGAAACACCATATATTTT. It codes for CASTSSGTAGNTIYF.

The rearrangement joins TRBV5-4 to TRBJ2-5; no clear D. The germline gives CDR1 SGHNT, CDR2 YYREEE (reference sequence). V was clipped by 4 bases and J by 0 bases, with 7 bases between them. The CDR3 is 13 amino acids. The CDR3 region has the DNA TGTGCCAGCAGCCAGGTGGACCAAGAGACCCAGTACTTC. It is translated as CASSQVDQETQYF.

The CDR3 protein is CASRPQRGGQGEQFF. The CDR3 DNA follows: TGTGCCAGCAGGCCCCAGCGGGGGGGCCAGGGTGAGCAGTTCTTC. V usage is TRBV2 and J usage is TRBJ2-1; 10 bases are shared with TRBD2. V lost 6 bases and J lost 9; bases outside the gene matches: 11. Germline CDR1 reads SNHLY; CDR2 reads FYNNEI. This CDR3 has 15 amino acids.

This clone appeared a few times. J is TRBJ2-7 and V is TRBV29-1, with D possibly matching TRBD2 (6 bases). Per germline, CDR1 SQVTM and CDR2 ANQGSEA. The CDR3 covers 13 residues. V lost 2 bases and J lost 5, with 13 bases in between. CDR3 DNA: TGCAGCGTTGAAATGGGTGCGGGGAACGAGCAGTACTTC. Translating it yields CSVEMGAGNEQYF.

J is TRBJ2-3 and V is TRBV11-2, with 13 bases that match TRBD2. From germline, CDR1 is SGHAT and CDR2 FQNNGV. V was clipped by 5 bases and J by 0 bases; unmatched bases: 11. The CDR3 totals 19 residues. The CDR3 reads CASSREGTSGTTSTDTQYF. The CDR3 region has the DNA TGTGCCAGCAGCCGAGAAGGGACTAGCGGGACGACTAGCACAGATACGCAGTATTTT. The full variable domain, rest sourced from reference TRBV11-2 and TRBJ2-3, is EAGVAQSPRYKIIEKRQSVAFWCNPISGHATLYWYQQILGQGPKLLIQFQNNGVVDDSQLPKDRFSAERLKGVDSTLKIQPAKLEDSAVYLCASSREGTSGTTSTDTQYFGPGTRLTVL.

The CDR3 is CASSRTSGDYEQYF. The CDR3 nucleotides are TGTGCCAGCAGTCGGACTAGCGGAGACTACGAGCAGTACTTC. V is TRBV6-4 and J is TRBJ2-7; 10 bases line up with TRBD2. Germline V CDR1 and CDR2: MRHNA, SNTAGT. V lost 5 bases to trimming and J lost 3 bases; unmatched junction nucleotides: 4. The CDR3 covers 14 residues.

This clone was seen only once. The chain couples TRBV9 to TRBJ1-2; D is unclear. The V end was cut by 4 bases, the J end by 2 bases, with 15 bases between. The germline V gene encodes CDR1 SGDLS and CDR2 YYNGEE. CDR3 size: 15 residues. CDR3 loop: CASSQQPNLNYGYTF. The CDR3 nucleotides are TGTGCCAGCAGCCAACAGCCTAACCTGAACTATGGCTACACCTTC.

This CDR3 reads CASSRTGQNTGELFF. The CDR3 nucleotides are TGCGCCAGCAGCCGGACGGGACAGAACACCGGGGAGCTGTTTTTT. This chain links TRBV4-1 with TRBJ2-2, with TRBD1 as a possible D gene (6 bases). CDR3 length equals 15 residues. V was trimmed by 4 bases and J by 1 base, leaving 10 bases between them. From germline, CDR1 is MGHRA and CDR2 YSYEKL.